The TCR beta chain described here comes from a study of vaccination and CD4 T cells after COVID-19 (dated by TCRdb to the early 2020s). Study-level background: SARS-CoV-2 positivity had been established in the convalescent patients by nasal swab PCR, and mild disease was recorded in several of these patients and severe disease in one. The convalescent cohort comprised six males and four females, including two Hispanic individuals, seven Caucasians, two Asians and one multiracial person. Each participant got two doses of either the Pfizer-BioNTech BNT162b2 vaccine (n=8) or the Moderna mRNA-1273 vaccine (n=2). Post-COVID blood samples from convalescent patients were collected a median of roughly 100 days after diagnosis, with a range of roughly 35 to 161 days. Post-vaccine blood samples were obtained a median of approximately 74 days after the second vaccine dose, with a range of about 14 to 241 days. For three convalescent patients, samples were collected at an early post-vaccination timepoint (day 14) as well as at a late post-vaccination timepoint (days 161 to 241). The cultures were stimulated with overlapping spike peptide pools from SARS-CoV-2 and from the common cold coronaviruses HCoV-NL63, HCoV-OC43 and HCoV-229E. As controls, cultures received a CEFX viral epitope pool (the positive control), an HIV-1 Nef peptide pool (the negative control), or no peptide at all. In around 9 COVID-19 convalescent patients and a handful of infection-naive healthy vaccine recipients, researchers compared the spike-specific CD4+ TCR repertoire from before mRNA vaccination with the repertoire from after. Findings and caveats that apply to the study as a whole: Of the vaccine-specific clones found in convalescent patients, nearly all (304 of 307) were mono-reactive for SARS-CoV-2 spike instead of being cross-reactive with common cold coronaviruses. Relatively few convalescent patients were included in the study, and early timepoints after natural infection were not analyzed. Although the median number of SARS-CoV-2-reactive clonotypes went up from 20 to 25 after infection to around 39 after vaccination, the increase was not significant. In convalescent patients, a median roughly 85% of post-vaccine SARS-CoV-2-reactive clones were detected only after vaccination, and vaccine-specific priming was suggested by this finding.

This clonotype was counted a few times. What antigen it recognizes has not been identified. Base qualities are not at hand, and no much larger clone is one base apart. The CDR3 numbers 16 residues from cysteine through phenylalanine. Only the CDR3 portion is preserved as DNA: 48 bases, with reading frame beginning at the first base. CDR1 and CDR2, looked up from the germline V gene, are SGHTA and FQGNSA. V is pruned by 2 bases and J by 4 bases, leaving 8 bases of the junction without a gene match. In the paper's terms, the time point label means: late sampling 161 to 241 days after vaccination in three convalescent patients. The meaning of the sample's treatment or condition label: roughly 10-day PBMC culture with coronavirus spike peptide pools or control peptides (ViraFEST assay). The study used the ViraFEST assay, which expanded antigen-specific T cells with peptide pools and then identified expanded clonotypes by TCR sequencing. The convalescent patients' positive SARS-CoV-2 PCR tests fell between March and December 2020, which was before the Alpha, Beta and Delta variants emerged in the United States. More than 1.5 million PBMCs per well were cultured in IMDM with roughly 4.8% human AB serum and approximately 10 IU/ml IL-2, plus 10 ug/ml peptide pools. On days 3 and 7, half of the culture medium was replaced with fresh IL-2-containing medium. Once the cells had been in culture for around nine days, the EasySep CD4+ T cell isolation kit was used to isolate CD4+ T cells by negative selection. Ficoll-Paque Plus gradient centrifugation was used to isolate PBMCs from whole blood, and the isolated PBMCs were then either used fresh or cryopreserved at -140C. Triplicate wells were generally used for each culture condition.

Receptors were amplified or captured by PCR. TCR sequencing of DNA from cultured CD4+ T cells used the Oncomine TCR Beta short-read assay at the Johns Hopkins FTIC core. The QIAamp micro DNA kit was used to extract genomic DNA from the cultured CD4+ T cells. The Oncomine TCR Beta libraries from cultured CD4+ T cells were pooled using unique dual indexes and then sequenced on an Illumina iSeq 100. As for the original processing: Non-productive sequences were filtered out, and CDR3s that did not start with C, did not end with F or W, or were shorter than 7 amino acids were discarded. The MANAFEST web application was used to identify antigen-specific clonotypes by comparing peptide-stimulated wells against reference wells and other culture wells. An FDR below 0.05, an odds ratio above 5, and a productive frequency above 0.1% in at least two of three replicate wells were required for clones to be considered positive. Clonotypes that were significantly expanded in both SARS-CoV-2 spike wells and at least one common cold coronavirus spike condition were defined as cross-reactive. Levenshtein distances (stringdist) and unrooted phylogenetic trees (ape) in R version 3.6.1 were used to assess CDR3 homology. The public reads were reprocessed in TCRdb via fastp at Q25 and MiXCR, keeping in-frame beta chains. Each entry merges the rows of one CDR3 protein and shows their most common DNA and genes. The authors' filters were not applied to this entry. For this sample there are roughly 15,000 distinct CDR3 sequences; roughly 50% appear just once. Approximately 17% of the sample is in the top ten clones.

The clonotype originates from a human donor who had recovered from COVID-19. The input for sequencing was CD4+ T cells from blood, cultured in vitro, taken about 7 months after SARS-CoV-2 vaccination. This chain is built from TRBV7-2 and TRBJ2-3; TRBD1 matches 8 bases in the middle. The DNA is as follows: TGTGCCAGCAGCTTAAAAACAGGGGGGTGGGCAGATACGCAGTATTTT. Its protein reads: CASSLKTGGWADTQYF.